The present TCR beta chain was sequenced within a study of cytomegalovirus exposure and HLA in healthy donors. Vbeta (60) and Jbeta (13) primers were used in the PCR. Generated by immunoSEQ multiplex PCR, the TCRdb table keeps only in-frame clones and is missing some. The sample consists of 170,000 or so clones, approximately 81% of them appearing once. Findings and caveats of the study: According to a later analysis, donors in an Asian-associated ancestry cluster reportedly had fewer N-insertions than the roughly 670-donor mean. The study recorded about 160 TCR beta chains that were cytomegalovirus-associated. Most of the CMV-associated TCR beta chains (in a later analysis) appeared to be HLA-restricted.

For this clone: Its specificity is not known.

Trimming at V came to 1 base and at J to 4 bases, leaving 11 bases not matched to a gene. The CDR3 covers 17 residues. The germline V gene encodes CDR1 SGHNT and CDR2 YYREEE (reference sequence). The chain employs TRBV5-4 and TRBJ1-3, with 7 nucleotides matching TRBD1. The TCR was taken from a boy between 2 and 10 years old in good health and CMV-seronegative. The material sequenced was PBMCs. CDR3 sequence: CASSLQPRQGAGNTIYF. The CDR3 nucleotides are TGTGCCAGCAGCTTGCAACCGAGACAGGGAGCCGGAAACACCATATATTTT.